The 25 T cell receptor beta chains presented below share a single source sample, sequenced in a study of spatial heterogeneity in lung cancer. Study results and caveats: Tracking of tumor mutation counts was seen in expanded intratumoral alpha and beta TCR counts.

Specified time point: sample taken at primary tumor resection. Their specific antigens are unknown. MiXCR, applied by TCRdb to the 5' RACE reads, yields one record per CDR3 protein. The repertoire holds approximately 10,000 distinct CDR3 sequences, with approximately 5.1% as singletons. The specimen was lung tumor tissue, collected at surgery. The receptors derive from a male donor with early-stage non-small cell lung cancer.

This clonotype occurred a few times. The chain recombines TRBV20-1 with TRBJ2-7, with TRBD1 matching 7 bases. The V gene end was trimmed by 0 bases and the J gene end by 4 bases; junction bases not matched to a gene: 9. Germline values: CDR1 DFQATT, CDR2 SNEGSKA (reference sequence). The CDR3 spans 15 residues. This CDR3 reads CSARDRRQGSYEQYF. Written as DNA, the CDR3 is TGCAGTGCTAGAGACCGTCGACAGGGATCTTACGAGCAGTACTTC.

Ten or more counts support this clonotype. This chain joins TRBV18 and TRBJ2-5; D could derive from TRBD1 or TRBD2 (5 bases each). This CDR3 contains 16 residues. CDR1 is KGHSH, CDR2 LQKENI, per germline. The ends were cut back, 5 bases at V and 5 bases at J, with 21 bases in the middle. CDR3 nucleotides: TGTGCCAGCTCAAAAACCGGGACCGGGAAACGTGAGACCCAGTACTTC. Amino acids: CASSKTGTGKRETQYF.

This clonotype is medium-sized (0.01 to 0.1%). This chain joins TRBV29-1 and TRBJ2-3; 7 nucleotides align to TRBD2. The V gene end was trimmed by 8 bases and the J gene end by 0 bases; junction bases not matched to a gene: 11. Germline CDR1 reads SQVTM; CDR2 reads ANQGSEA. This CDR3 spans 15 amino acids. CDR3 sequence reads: CSPSGRIGSTDTQYF. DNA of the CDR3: TGCAGCCCTAGCGGACGTATTGGGAGCACAGATACGCAGTATTTT.

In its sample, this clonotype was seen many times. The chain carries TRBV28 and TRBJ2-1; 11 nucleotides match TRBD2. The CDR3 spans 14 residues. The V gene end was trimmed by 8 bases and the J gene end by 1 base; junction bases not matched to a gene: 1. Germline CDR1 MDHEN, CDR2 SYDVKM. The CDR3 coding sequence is TGTGCCAGCCTAGCGGGAGGTTCCTACAATGAGCAGTTCTTC. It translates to CASLAGGSYNEQFF.

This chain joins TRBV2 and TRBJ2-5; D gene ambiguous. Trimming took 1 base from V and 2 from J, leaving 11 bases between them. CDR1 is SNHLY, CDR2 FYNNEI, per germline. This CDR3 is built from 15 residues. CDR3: CASSEGSAIQETQYF. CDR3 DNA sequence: TGTGCCAGCAGTGAAGGGAGTGCTATTCAAGAGACCCAGTACTTC.

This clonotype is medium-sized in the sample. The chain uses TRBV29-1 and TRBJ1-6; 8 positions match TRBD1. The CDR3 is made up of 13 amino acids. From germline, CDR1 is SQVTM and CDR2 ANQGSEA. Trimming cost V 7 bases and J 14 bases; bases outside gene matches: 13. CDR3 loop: CSADPRDRTTLHF. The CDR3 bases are TGCAGCGCGGATCCCCGGGACAGGACCACCCTCCACTTT. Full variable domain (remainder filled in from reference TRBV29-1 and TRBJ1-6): SAVISQKPSRDICQRGTSLTIQCQVDSQVTMMFWYRQQPGQSLTLIATANQGSEATYESGFVIDKFPISRPNLTFSTLTVSNMSPEDSSIYLCSADPRDRTTLHFGNGTRLTVT.

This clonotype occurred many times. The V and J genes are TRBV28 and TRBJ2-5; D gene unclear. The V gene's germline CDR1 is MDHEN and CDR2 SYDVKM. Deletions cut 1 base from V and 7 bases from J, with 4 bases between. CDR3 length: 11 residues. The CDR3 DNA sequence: TGTGCCAGCAGTTTATTTGGGACCCAGTACTTC. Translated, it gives CASSLFGTQYF.

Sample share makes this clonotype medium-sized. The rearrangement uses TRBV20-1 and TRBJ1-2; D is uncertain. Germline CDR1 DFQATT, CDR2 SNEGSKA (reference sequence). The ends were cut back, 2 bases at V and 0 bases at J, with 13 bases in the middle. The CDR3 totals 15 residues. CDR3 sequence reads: CSARPVEVPNYGYTF. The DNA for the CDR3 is TGCAGTGCTAGACCCGTTGAGGTCCCTAACTATGGCTACACCTTC.

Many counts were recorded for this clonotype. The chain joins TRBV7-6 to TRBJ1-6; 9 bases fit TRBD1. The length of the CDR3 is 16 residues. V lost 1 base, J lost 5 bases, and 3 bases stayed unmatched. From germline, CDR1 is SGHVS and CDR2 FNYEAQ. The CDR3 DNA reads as TGTGCCAGCAGCTTAGGGACAGGGGCGAATAATTCACCCCTCCACTTT. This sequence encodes CASSLGTGANNSPLHF. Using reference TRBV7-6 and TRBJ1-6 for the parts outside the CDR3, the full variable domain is GAGVSQSPRYKVTKRGQDVALRCDPISGHVSLYWYRQALGQGPEFLTYFNYEAQQDKSGLPNDRFSAERPEGSISTLTIQRTEQRDSAMYRCASSLGTGANNSPLHFGNGTRLTVT.

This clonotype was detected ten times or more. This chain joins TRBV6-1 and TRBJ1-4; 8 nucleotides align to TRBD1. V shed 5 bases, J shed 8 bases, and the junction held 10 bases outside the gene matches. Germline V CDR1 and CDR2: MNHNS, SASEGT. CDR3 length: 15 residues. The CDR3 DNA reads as TGTGCCAGCAGTTGGACAGGGCAAGCTAGCGAAAAACTGTTTTTT. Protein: CASSWTGQASEKLFF.

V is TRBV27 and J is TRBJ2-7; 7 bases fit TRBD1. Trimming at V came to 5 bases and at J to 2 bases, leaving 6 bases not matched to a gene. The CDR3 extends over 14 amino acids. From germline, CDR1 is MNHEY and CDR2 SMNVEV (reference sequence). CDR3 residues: CASSPRTGTYEQYF. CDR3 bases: TGTGCCAGCAGTCCCCGGACAGGAACCTACGAGCAGTACTTC.

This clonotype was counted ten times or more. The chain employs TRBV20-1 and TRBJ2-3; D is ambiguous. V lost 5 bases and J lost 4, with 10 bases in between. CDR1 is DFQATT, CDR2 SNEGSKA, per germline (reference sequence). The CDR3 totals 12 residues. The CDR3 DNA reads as TGCAGTGCTTTAGGGATCGCAGATACGCAGTATTTT. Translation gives CSALGIADTQYF.

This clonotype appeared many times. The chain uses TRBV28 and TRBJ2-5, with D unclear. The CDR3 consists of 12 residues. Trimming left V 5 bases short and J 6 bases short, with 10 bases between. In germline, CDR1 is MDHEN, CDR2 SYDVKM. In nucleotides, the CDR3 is TGTGCCAGCAGTCTTAGTCCTCAGACCCAGTACTTC. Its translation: CASSLSPQTQYF.

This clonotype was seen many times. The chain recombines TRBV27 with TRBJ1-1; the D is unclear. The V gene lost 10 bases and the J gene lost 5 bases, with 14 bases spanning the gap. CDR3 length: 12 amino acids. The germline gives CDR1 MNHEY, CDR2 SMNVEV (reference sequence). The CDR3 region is CANRPYDTEAFF. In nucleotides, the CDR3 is TGTGCCAACCGACCCTACGATACTGAAGCTTTCTTT.

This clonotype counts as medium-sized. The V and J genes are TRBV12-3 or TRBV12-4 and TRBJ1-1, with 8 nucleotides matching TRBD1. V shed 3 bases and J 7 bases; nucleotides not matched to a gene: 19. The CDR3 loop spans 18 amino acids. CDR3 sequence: CASSFPNQGGRGHVEAFF. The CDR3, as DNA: TGTGCCAGCAGTTTCCCCAACCAAGGAGGCAGGGGGCATGTTGAAGCTTTCTTT.

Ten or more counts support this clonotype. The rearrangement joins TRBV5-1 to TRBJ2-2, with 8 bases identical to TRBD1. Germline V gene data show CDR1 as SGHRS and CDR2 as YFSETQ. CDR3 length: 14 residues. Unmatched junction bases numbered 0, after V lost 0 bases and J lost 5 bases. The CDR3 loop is CASSLGQGTGELFF. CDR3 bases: TGCGCCAGCAGCTTGGGACAGGGGACCGGGGAGCTGTTTTTT.

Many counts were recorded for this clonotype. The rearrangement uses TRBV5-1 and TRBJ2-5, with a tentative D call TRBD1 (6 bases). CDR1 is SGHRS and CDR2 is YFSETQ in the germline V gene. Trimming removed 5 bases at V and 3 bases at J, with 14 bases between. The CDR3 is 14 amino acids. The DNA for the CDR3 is TGCGCCAGCAGTAAGAACAGGGATGAAGAGACCCAGTACTTC. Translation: CASSKNRDEETQYF.

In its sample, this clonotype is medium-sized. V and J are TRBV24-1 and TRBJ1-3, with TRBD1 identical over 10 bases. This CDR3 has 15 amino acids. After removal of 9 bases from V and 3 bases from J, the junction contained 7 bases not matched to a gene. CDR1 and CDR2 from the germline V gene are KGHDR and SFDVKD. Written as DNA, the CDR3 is TGTGCCACCGAGGGGGGACAGGGGAGTGGAAACACCATATATTTT. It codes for CATEGGQGSGNTIYF.

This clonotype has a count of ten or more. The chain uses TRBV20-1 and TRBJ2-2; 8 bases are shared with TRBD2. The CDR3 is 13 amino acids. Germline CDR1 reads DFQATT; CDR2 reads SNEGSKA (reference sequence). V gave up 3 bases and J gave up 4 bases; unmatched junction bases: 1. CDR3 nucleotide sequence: TGCAGTGCTAGTGGGACTAGCACCGGGGAGCTGTTTTTT. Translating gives CSASGTSTGELFF.

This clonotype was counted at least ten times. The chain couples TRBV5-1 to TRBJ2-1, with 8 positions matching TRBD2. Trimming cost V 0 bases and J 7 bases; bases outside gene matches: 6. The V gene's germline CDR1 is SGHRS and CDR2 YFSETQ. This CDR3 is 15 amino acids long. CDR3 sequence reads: CASSLEAGVSNEQFF. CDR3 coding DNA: TGCGCCAGCAGCTTGGAAGCGGGAGTGTCGAATGAGCAGTTCTTC.

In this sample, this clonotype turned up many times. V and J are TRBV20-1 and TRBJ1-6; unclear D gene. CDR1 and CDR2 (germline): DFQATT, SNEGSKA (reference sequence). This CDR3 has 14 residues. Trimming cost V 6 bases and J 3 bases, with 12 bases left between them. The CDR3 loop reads CSALKGFYNSPLHF. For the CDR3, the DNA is TGCAGTGCCCTTAAGGGTTTCTATAATTCACCCCTCCACTTT.

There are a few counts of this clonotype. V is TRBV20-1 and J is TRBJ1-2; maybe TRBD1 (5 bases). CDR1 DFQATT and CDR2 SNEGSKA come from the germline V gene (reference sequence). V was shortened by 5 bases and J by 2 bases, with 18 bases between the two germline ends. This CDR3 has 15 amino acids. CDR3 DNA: TGCAGTGCTTACCGTCAAGGGGAATCCAACTATGGCTACACCTTC. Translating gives CSAYRQGESNYGYTF.

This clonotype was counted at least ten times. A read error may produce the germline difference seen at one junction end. The CDR3 spells CASSFSHQPQHF. In nucleotides, the CDR3 is TGTGCCAGCAGTTTTAGCCATCAGCCCCAGCATTTT. The chain has TRBV12-3 or TRBV12-4 and TRBJ1-5, with unresolved D. The CDR3 consists of 12 residues.

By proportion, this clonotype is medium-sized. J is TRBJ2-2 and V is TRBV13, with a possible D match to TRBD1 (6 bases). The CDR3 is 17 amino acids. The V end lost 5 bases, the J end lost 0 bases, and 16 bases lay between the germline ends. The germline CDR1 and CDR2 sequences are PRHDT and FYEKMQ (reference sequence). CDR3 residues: CASSADPDSTNTGELFF. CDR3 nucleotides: TGTGCCAGCAGCGCGGACCCGGACAGCACGAACACCGGGGAGCTGTTTTTT.

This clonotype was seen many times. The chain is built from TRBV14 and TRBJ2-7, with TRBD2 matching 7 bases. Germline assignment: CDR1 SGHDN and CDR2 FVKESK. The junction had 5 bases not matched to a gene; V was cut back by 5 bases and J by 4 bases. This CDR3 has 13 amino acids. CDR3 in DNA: TGTGCCAGCAGCTCGCGGGAGCGGTACGAGCAGTACTTC. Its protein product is CASSSRERYEQYF.